This passage covers 26 T cell receptor beta chains from one sample sequenced in a study of beta chain features in type 1 diabetes. As every portion of the isolated RNA was reverse transcribed, the sequencing read expressed TCRB transcripts. Profiled with immunoSEQ multiplex PCR; TCRdb holds only in-frame clones, not every one. Seen here are roughly 120,000 clones, 30% to 50% observed once, and the top ten hold approximately 0.065%. The specimen sequenced was stem cell memory CD4+ T cells from blood. These receptors originate from a woman aged 18-29 years in good health.

The chain recombines TRBV10-3 with TRBJ2-1; 9 bases are shared with TRBD2. Germline V gene sequence: CDR1 ENHRY, CDR2 SYGVKD. Trimming removed 2 bases from V and 3 bases from J; junction bases left unmatched: 2. This CDR3 has 15 amino acids. The CDR3 protein is CAISEISGSYNEQFF. The CDR3 nucleotides read TGTGCCATCAGTGAGATTAGCGGGAGCTACAATGAGCAGTTCTTC.

The CDR3 sequence is CATGLAGVETQYF. DNA for the CDR3: TGCGCCACCGGACTAGCGGGAGTGGAGACCCAGTACTTC. The V gene is TRBV10-2, the J gene TRBJ2-5, with 13 bases lining up with TRBD2. The CDR3 has 13 amino acids. Per germline, CDR1 WSHSY and CDR2 SAAADI. The V gene end was trimmed by 10 bases and the J gene end by 5 bases; junction bases not matched to a gene: 4.

The gene calls are TRBV6-6 and TRBJ1-2, with TRBD1 identical over 8 bases. V lost 0 bases to trimming and J lost 3 bases; unmatched junction nucleotides: 0. Germline-derived CDR1 and CDR2 are MNHNY and SVGAGI (reference sequence). This CDR3 has 14 amino acids. The CDR3 nucleotides read TGTGCCAGCAGTTACTCGACAGGGGACTATGGCTACACCTTC. Its protein product is CASSYSTGDYGYTF.

This sequence joins TRBV7-8 and TRBJ2-5; tentative D call: TRBD2 (6 bases). This CDR3 contains 15 residues. Trimming removed 1 base from V and 5 bases from J, with 14 bases in between. The V gene's germline CDR1 is SGHVS and CDR2 FQNEAQ. CDR3 loop: CASSLGAGPWETQYF. The CDR3 region has the DNA TGTGCCAGCAGCTTAGGAGCGGGCCCGTGGGAGACCCAGTACTTC.

This clone was picked up a small number of times. The chain carries TRBV30 and TRBJ2-1; D is perhaps TRBD2 (5 bases). Trimming left V 2 bases short and J 6 bases short, with 11 bases between. In germline, CDR1 is GTSNPN, CDR2 SVGIG (reference sequence). CDR3 size: 13 residues. The CDR3 region has the DNA TGTGCCTGGAGTCAGGCGGCGGGCAATGAGCAGTTCTTC. Its translation: CAWSQAAGNEQFF.

V is TRBV5-1 and J is TRBJ2-3, with TRBD2 matching 7 bases. Germline loops: CDR1 SGHRS, CDR2 YFSETQ. V lost 2 bases to trimming and J lost 4 bases; unmatched junction nucleotides: 4. This CDR3 has 14 amino acids. The CDR3 coding sequence is TGCGCCAGCAGCTTAGGGGCGGGGGCAGATACGCAGTATTTT. The encoded protein is CASSLGAGADTQYF.

V is TRBV10-3 and J is TRBJ2-3; possible D gene TRBD2, 6 bases. This CDR3 comprises 15 residues. Trimming took 3 bases from V and 0 from J, leaving 10 bases between them. Germline V gives CDR1 ENHRY, CDR2 SYGVKD. CDR3 in amino acids: CAISDGSSSTDTQYF. CDR3 coding DNA: TGTGCCATCAGTGACGGGAGCAGTAGCACAGATACGCAGTATTTT.

This chain connects TRBV6-5 to TRBJ2-7; D not resolved. The ends were cut back, 7 bases at V and 3 bases at J, with 13 bases in the middle. Looked up from germline, CDR1 is MNHEY and CDR2 is SVGAGI. This CDR3 region has 13 residues. The CDR3 protein is CASKEQGFYEQYF. CDR3 DNA: TGTGCCAGCAAGGAGCAAGGATTCTACGAGCAGTACTTC.

This clone has more than one count but fewer than ten. The J gene is TRBJ1-1, the V gene TRBV7-2; D gene uncertain. From germline, CDR1 is SGHTA and CDR2 FQGNSA. CDR3 size: 14 residues. The V gene lost 1 base and the J gene lost 11 bases, with 17 bases spanning the gap. CDR3 bases: TGTGCCAGCAGCTTAGGGACCCAATTACTAGTGGCTTTCTTT. Its protein is CASSLGTQLLVAFF.

The rearrangement links TRBV19 to TRBJ2-3, with TRBD1 as a possible D gene (6 bases). Trimming cost V 6 bases and J 0 bases, with 16 bases left between them. Germline assignment: CDR1 LNHDA and CDR2 SQIVND (reference sequence). This CDR3 is 16 amino acids long. In nucleotides, the CDR3 is TGTGCCAGTAGCCCACAGACAGGAGTTAGCACAGATACGCAGTATTTT. It specifies CASSPQTGVSTDTQYF.

This chain uses TRBV9 with TRBJ2-3; D unresolved. Per the germline V gene, CDR1 is SGDLS and CDR2 is YYNGEE. This CDR3 has 12 residues. The V end lost 6 bases, the J end lost 2 bases, and 7 bases lay between the germline ends. The CDR3 DNA reads as TGTGCCAGCACCCAGGACACAGATACGCAGTATTTT. Protein: CASTQDTDTQYF.

This clone was seen a few times. V and J are TRBV7-2 and TRBJ2-7; TRBD2 matches at 11 bases. In germline, CDR1 is SGHTA, CDR2 FQGNSA. The V segment lost 5 bases and the J segment 9 bases; nucleotides outside the gene matches: 9. This CDR3 spans 14 amino acids. DNA for the CDR3: TGTGCCAGCAGCCTTACTAGCGGGAGTGACGGGCAGTACTTC. Residues: CASSLTSGSDGQYF.

The chain employs TRBV9 and TRBJ1-3, with TRBD1 matching over 10 bases. The ends lost 5 bases at V and 2 bases at J; junction bases unmatched: 13. The germline gives CDR1 SGDLS, CDR2 YYNGEE. This CDR3 has 18 amino acids. CDR3 nucleotides: TGTGCCAGCAGTCGGGACAGGGGATTAACGTCTGCTGGAAACACCATATATTTT. Its protein is CASSRDRGLTSAGNTIYF.

This clone showed up just a few times. The chain joins TRBV10-1 to TRBJ2-7, with no clear D. The CDR3 totals 17 residues. Germline loops: CDR1 WNHNN, CDR2 SYGVQD (reference sequence). V was pared by 7 bases and J by 3 bases, with 25 bases between. The CDR3 reads CASIKFPFPPVGYEQYF. The CDR3 DNA reads as TGCGCCAGCATTAAGTTTCCCTTTCCCCCGGTTGGCTACGAGCAGTACTTC.

This chain links TRBV27 with TRBJ2-1; 8 bases agree with TRBD2. There are 18 residues in the CDR3. Germline lookup yields CDR1 MNHEY and CDR2 SMNVEV (reference sequence). With 1 base clipped from V and 1 base from J, the junction kept 9 bases outside the gene matches. CDR3 bases: TGTGCCAGCAGTTTATGGGCTAGCGGGTCTTATTCCTACAATGAGCAGTTCTTC. Translating gives CASSLWASGSYSYNEQFF.

In the case of this clone: Germline is not matched at one junction end, which may reflect a read error. The chain carries TRBV6-6 and TRBJ2-7, with D unclear. The CDR3 contains 13 residues. Germline V gene data show CDR1 as MNHNY and CDR2 as SVGAGI (reference sequence). The CDR3 nucleotides read TGTGCCAGCAGCTACTCTCCCACTCACGAGCAGTACTTC. As protein: CASSYSPTHEQYF.

This clone turned up a few times. This sequence joins TRBV18 and TRBJ1-1, with D possibly being TRBD1 (5 bases). Germline V lookup: CDR1 KGHSH, CDR2 LQKENI. The CDR3 loop spans 15 amino acids. Trimming left V 3 bases short and J 1 base short, with 12 bases between. CDR3 nucleotides: TGTGCCAGCTCACCTAGGGTGCAGGGGAACACTGAAGCTTTCTTT. Protein sequence: CASSPRVQGNTEAFF.

The CDR3 region has the DNA TGCAGCCTTTGGGAAACCTTCGGGACAGGGGGCAATGAGCAGTTCTTC. Translating gives CSLWETFGTGGNEQFF. V gene TRBV29-1 combines with J gene TRBJ2-1; TRBD1 matches 11 bases. The germline gives CDR1 SQVTM, CDR2 ANQGSEA. The CDR3 is made up of 16 amino acids. V was clipped by 8 bases and J by 6 bases; unmatched bases: 15.

The chain employs TRBV28 and TRBJ2-1, with 12 bases lining up with TRBD2. V dropped 7 bases and J dropped 7; count of bases not matched to a gene: 11. CDR1 and CDR2 (germline): MDHEN, SYDVKM. The CDR3 length is 16 residues. The CDR3 bases are TGTGCCAGCAAAAAAAGACTAGCGGGAGTGTCAAATGAGCAGTTCTTC. Its protein product is CASKKRLAGVSNEQFF.

This clone was picked up a small number of times. The chain joins TRBV4-3 to TRBJ2-2; D call uncertain. This CDR3 is 14 amino acids long. V was clipped by 6 bases and J by 3 bases, with 11 bases between them. In germline, CDR1 is LGHNA, CDR2 YSLEER. DNA of the CDR3: TGCGCCAGCAGGGGCTCATCCTACACCGGGGAGCTGTTTTTT. Protein product: CASRGSSYTGELFF.

The CDR3 region is CASSGGSGPNQPQHF. The CDR3 nucleotides are TGCGCCAGCAGTGGCGGCTCAGGGCCCAATCAGCCCCAGCATTTT. This chain connects TRBV4-1 to TRBJ1-5; perhaps TRBD1 as D (5 bases). Per the germline V gene, CDR1 is MGHRA and CDR2 is YSYEKL. V gave up 6 bases and J gave up 3 bases, with 15 bases separating them. The length of the CDR3 is 15 residues.

A few counts support this clone. The chain links TRBV4-1 to TRBJ2-7; D remains ambiguous. V lost 0 bases and J lost 3, with 9 bases in between. Germline CDR1 is MGHRA and CDR2 is YSYEKL. CDR3 length equals 14 residues. CDR3 sequence reads: CASSQDASSYEQYF. The CDR3 region has the DNA TGCGCCAGCAGCCAAGATGCATCCAGCTACGAGCAGTACTTC.

This clone was seen a handful of times. This chain links TRBV7-6 with TRBJ2-7; D is unresolved. The germline gives CDR1 SGHVS, CDR2 FNYEAQ. The CDR3 spans 12 residues. Trimming removed 5 bases at V and 3 bases at J, with 8 bases between. Here the CDR3 reads CASSATSYEQYF. CDR3 sequence (DNA): TGTGCCAGCAGCGCGACAAGCTACGAGCAGTACTTC.

The CDR3 DNA is TGTGCCAGCACCCACGGACAGGCAGCGAACACTGAAGCTTTCTTT. Protein sequence: CASTHGQAANTEAFF. The chain combines TRBV6-5 with TRBJ1-1; 7 bases map to TRBD1. The germline gives CDR1 MNHEY, CDR2 SVGAGI. The CDR3 loop spans 15 amino acids. V shed 7 bases, J shed 1 base, and the junction held 9 bases outside the gene matches.

The genes are TRBV2 and TRBJ1-2, with TRBD1 identical over 10 bases. V lost 7 bases, J lost 8 bases, and 7 bases stayed unmatched. CDR3 size: 13 residues. Germline CDR1 and CDR2: SNHLY and FYNNEI. CDR3: CASKGQGVWGYTF. The CDR3 DNA follows: TGTGCCAGCAAAGGACAGGGGGTTTGGGGCTACACCTTC.

The V and J genes are TRBV7-9 and TRBJ1-1; possible D gene TRBD1, 6 bases. V dropped 5 bases and J dropped 6 bases, with 13 bases sitting between them. CDR1 is SEHNR and CDR2 is FQNEAQ in the germline V gene (reference sequence). This CDR3 region has 13 residues. Here the CDR3 reads CASSPSGDAEAFF. DNA for the CDR3: TGTGCCAGCAGCCCCTCAGGGGACGCTGAAGCTTTCTTT.